The clone carrying this T cell receptor beta chain was observed a handful of times. No antigen is known for it. The data originate from a study of post-analysis software for immune sequencing data. Study results and limitations: Controls had significantly higher normalized Chao1 diversity than multiple sclerosis patients. The study found TRBV5-6, TRBV5-1 and TRBV20-1 among 5 or 6 TRBV segments more frequent in patients than controls.

The germline gives CDR1 KGHSH, CDR2 LQKENI. V shed 0 bases and J shed 5 bases, with 14 bases lying between them. This CDR3 has 15 residues. The library was made from cDNA and included unique molecular identifiers. Around 500,000 cDNA molecules were obtained per 1 to 10 million input T cells. A single record per CDR3 protein comes from TCRdb applying MiXCR to the PCR reads. The repertoire holds approximately 460,000 distinct CDR3 sequences, with around 40% as singletons. The chain links TRBV18 to TRBJ2-7, with a weak D call TRBD1 (6 bases). The sequence was collected from a girl aged 5 to 17 with multiple sclerosis. Specimen: blood. The CDR3 DNA reads TGTGCCAGCTCACCACCCCAGGGGTCTTTGGACGAGCAGTACTTC. It codes for CASSPPQGSLDEQYF.